A single sample gave rise to the 9 T cell receptor beta chains below, sequenced in a study of T cell repertoires in cytomegalovirus infection. TCRdb itself ran the reads through MiXCR, one entry per CDR3 protein. The sample has over 100,000 distinct CDR3 sequences; approximately 28% are singletons. These TCRs are of unknown antigen specificity. The source material was CD8+ T cells from cultured PBMCs, sampled from culture after CMV antigen stimulation. These TCRs come from a human donor in good health (CMV status not recorded). Some clones in this sample may be carry-over from other donors' samples.

This clonotype was picked up many times. V and J are TRBV7-9 and TRBJ2-2; 9 bases are a match to TRBD1. Per germline, CDR1 SEHNR and CDR2 FQNEAQ (reference sequence). This CDR3 is 16 amino acids long. With V trimmed by 3 bases and J by 4 bases, 6 bases remained unmatched. The chain's CDR3 is CASSFRDRVITGELFF. CDR3 DNA sequence: TGTGCCAGCAGCTTCCGGGACAGGGTCATCACCGGGGAGCTGTTTTTT.

Ten or more counts support this clonotype. The chain links TRBV7-6 to TRBJ1-5; TRBD1 aligns across 8 bases. Germline loops: CDR1 SGHVS, CDR2 FNYEAQ. The CDR3 runs to 14 residues. Trimming at V came to 6 bases and at J to 7 bases, leaving 8 bases not matched to a gene. The CDR3 nucleotides are TGTGCCAGCAGTCCCGGGACAGGCGGCCAGCCCCAGCATTTT. It specifies CASSPGTGGQPQHF.

A few counts support this clonotype. The V and J genes are TRBV6-5 and TRBJ2-1; D unclear. Trimming shortened V by 2 bases and J by 3 bases, and 5 bases separated the two germline ends. Germline V lookup: CDR1 MNHEY, CDR2 SVGAGI. The CDR3 is made up of 13 amino acids. The CDR3 coding sequence is TGTGCCAGCAGTTACGGGGACTACAATGAGCAGTTCTTC. It is translated as CASSYGDYNEQFF.

This chain connects TRBV2 to TRBJ2-1; D possibly corresponds to TRBD2 (7 bases). CDR1 and CDR2 from the germline V gene are SNHLY and FYNNEI. Trimming pared 3 bases from V and 9 bases from J, leaving 15 bases between. The CDR3 length is 14 residues. The CDR3 protein is CASSDGGGASEQFF. The CDR3 DNA follows: TGTGCCAGCAGTGATGGGGGGGGCGCGAGTGAGCAGTTCTTC.

V is TRBV4-1 and J is TRBJ2-3, with D tentatively TRBD1 or TRBD2 (5 bases each). This CDR3 is built from 15 residues. The V end was cut by 3 bases, the J end by 2 bases, with 12 bases between. In germline, CDR1 is MGHRA, CDR2 YSYEKL. The CDR3 reads CASSQGPLATDTQYF. CDR3 bases: TGCGCCAGCAGCCAGGGGCCGCTAGCCACAGATACGCAGTATTTT.

This clonotype was observed many times. This rearrangement joins TRBV7-6 to TRBJ2-7; D unresolved. The germline CDR1 and CDR2 sequences are SGHVS and FNYEAQ. Trimming pared 6 bases from V and 3 bases from J, leaving 9 bases between. The CDR3 sequence is 12 residues long. CDR3 nucleotides: TGTGCCAGCAGTCATCACAGCTACGAGCAGTACTTC. Residues: CASSHHSYEQYF.

The rearrangement uses TRBV7-9 and TRBJ2-7; a possible D gene is TRBD1 (6 bases). The CDR3 extends over 15 amino acids. Germline V CDR1 and CDR2: SEHNR, FQNEAQ (reference sequence). V was pared by 2 bases and J by 3 bases, with 14 bases between. The CDR3 is CASSLIHPQGYEQYF. The CDR3 coding sequence is TGTGCCAGCAGCTTAATTCATCCACAGGGCTACGAGCAGTACTTC.

This clonotype was seen a handful of times. The genes are TRBV28 and TRBJ2-7, with D possibly matching TRBD2 (6 bases). Looked up from germline, CDR1 is MDHEN and CDR2 is SYDVKM. Trimming removed 3 bases at V and 6 bases at J, with 15 bases between. The CDR3 sequence is 14 residues long. CDR3 in amino acids: CASSLRLELGEQYF. In nucleotides, the CDR3 is TGTGCCAGCAGTTTGCGACTAGAACTAGGCGAGCAGTACTTC.

The CDR3 sequence is CASSIRQGYEQYF. As DNA, the CDR3 is TGCGCCAGCAGCATACGACAGGGCTACGAGCAGTACTTC. V is TRBV5-1 and J is TRBJ2-7; TRBD1 matches 7 bases. The CDR3 spans 13 residues. Germline V gene data show CDR1 as SGHRS and CDR2 as YFSETQ. V shed 4 bases and J 3 bases; nucleotides not matched to a gene: 4.